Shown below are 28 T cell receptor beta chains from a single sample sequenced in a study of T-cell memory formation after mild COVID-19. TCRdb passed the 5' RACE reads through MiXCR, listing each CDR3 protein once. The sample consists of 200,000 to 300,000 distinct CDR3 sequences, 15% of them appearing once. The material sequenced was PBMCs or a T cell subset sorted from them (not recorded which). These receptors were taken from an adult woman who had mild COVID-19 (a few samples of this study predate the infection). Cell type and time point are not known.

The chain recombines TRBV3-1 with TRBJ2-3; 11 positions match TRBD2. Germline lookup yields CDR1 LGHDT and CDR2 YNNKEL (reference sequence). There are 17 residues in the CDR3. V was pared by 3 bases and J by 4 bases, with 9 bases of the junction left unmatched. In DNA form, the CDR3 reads TGTGCCAGCAGCCACTTTCTCCTAGCGGGGGGCTCAGATACGCAGTATTTT. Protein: CASSHFLLAGGSDTQYF.

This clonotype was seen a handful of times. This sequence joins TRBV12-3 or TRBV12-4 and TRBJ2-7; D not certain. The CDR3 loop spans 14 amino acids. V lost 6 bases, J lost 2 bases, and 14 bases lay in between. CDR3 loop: CASRPDNGPYEQYF. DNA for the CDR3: TGTGCCAGCAGACCCGACAACGGCCCCTACGAGCAGTACTTC.

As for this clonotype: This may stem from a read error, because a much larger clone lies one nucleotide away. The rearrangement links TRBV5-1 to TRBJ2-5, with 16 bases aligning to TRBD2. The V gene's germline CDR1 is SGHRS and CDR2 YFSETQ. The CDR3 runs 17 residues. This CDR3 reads CAISPGLAGGPEETQYF. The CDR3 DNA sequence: TGCGCCATCAGCCCGGGACTAGCGGGGGGGCCGGAGGAGACCCAGTACTTC.

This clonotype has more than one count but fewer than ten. The CDR3 here is CSAWDRGNSPLHF. The CDR3 DNA follows: TGCAGTGCTTGGGACAGGGGTAATTCACCCCTCCACTTT. The V and J genes are TRBV20-1 and TRBJ1-6, with 10 bases fitting TRBD1. The CDR3 is 13 amino acids. The germline V gene has CDR1 DFQATT and CDR2 SNEGSKA (reference sequence). The V and J ends lost 5 bases and 6 bases, in that order; junction bases with no gene match: 1.

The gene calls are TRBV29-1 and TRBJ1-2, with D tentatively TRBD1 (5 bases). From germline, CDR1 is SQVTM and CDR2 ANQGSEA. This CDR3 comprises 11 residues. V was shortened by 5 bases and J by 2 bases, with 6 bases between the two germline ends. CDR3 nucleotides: TGCAGCGTTCAGGGAAACTATGGCTACACCTTC. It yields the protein CSVQGNYGYTF.

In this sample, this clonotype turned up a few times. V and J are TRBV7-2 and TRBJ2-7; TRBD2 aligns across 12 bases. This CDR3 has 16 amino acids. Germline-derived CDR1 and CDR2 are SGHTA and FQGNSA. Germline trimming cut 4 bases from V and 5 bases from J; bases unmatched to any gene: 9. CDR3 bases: TGTGCCAGCAGCTCGACCCTAGCGGGAGGGCTAGACGAGCAGTACTTC. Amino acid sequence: CASSSTLAGGLDEQYF.

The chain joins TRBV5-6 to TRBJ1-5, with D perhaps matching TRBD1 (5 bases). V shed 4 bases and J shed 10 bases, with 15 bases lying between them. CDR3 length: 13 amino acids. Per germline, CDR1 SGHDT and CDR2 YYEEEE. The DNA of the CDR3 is TGTGCCAGCAGCGGGGGACCTTTGTATCCCCAGCATTTT. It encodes CASSGGPLYPQHF.

The DNA for the CDR3 is TGTGCCAGCAGTTACTCTGCGGCAGGAGATAACTATGGCTACACCTTC. Residues: CASSYSAAGDNYGYTF. This sequence joins TRBV6-2 or TRBV6-3 and TRBJ1-2; D unclear. CDR3 size: 16 residues. V was clipped by 0 bases and J by 1 base, with 12 bases between them. Looked up from germline, CDR1 is MNHEY and CDR2 is SVGEGT.

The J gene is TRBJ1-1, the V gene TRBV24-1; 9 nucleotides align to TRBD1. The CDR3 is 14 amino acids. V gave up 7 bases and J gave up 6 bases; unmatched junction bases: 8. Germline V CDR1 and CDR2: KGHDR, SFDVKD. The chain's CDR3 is CATRGTGREAEAFF. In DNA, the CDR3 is TGTGCCACCAGGGGGACAGGGAGGGAAGCTGAAGCTTTCTTT.

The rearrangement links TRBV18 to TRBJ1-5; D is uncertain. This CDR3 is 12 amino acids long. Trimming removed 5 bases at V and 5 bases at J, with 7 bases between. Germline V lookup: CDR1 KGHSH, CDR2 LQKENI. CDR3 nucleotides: TGTGCCAGCTCAGTCTTCGATCAGCCCCAGCATTTT. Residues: CASSVFDQPQHF. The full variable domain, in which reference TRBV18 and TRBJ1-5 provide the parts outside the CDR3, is NAGVMQNPRHLVRRRGQEARLRCSPMKGHSHVYWYRQLPEEGLKFMVYLQKENIIDESGMPKERFSAEFPKEGPSILRIQQVVRGDSAAYFCASSVFDQPQHFGDGTRLSIL.

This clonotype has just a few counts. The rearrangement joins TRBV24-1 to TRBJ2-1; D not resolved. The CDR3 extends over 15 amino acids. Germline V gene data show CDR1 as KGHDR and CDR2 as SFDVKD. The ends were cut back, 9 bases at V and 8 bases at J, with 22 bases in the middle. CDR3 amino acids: CATRRTGSKGDEQFF. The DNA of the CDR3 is TGTGCCACCCGCCGAACCGGTAGCAAAGGCGATGAGCAGTTCTTC.

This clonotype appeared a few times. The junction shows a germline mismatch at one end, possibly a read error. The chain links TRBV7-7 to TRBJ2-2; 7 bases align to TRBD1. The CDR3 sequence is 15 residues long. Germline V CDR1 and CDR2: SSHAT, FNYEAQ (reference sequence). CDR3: CASSLNPRGTGELFF. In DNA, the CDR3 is TGTGCTAGCAGCTTAAATCCCAGGGGGACCGGGGAGCTGTTTTTT.

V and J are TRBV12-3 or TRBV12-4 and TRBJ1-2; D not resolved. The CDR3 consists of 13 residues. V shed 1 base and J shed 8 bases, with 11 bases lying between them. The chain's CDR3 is CASSLGSSSGYTF. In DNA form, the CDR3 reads TGTGCCAGCAGTTTAGGCAGCTCAAGCGGCTACACCTTC.

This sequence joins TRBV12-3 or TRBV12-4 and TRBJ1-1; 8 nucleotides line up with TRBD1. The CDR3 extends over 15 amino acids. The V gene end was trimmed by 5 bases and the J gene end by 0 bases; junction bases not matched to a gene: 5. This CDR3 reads CASSPGQGVNTEAFF. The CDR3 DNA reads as TGTGCCAGCAGTCCCGGACAGGGAGTGAACACTGAAGCTTTCTTT.

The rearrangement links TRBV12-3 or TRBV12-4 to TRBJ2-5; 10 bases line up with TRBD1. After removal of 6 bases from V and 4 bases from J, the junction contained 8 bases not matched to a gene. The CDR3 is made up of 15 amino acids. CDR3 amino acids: CASRPRQGAIETQYF. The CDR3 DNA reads TGTGCCAGCAGGCCTCGACAGGGGGCAATAGAGACCCAGTACTTC.

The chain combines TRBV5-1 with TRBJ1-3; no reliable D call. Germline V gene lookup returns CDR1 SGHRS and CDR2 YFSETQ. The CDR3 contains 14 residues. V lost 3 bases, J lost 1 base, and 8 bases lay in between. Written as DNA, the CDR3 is TGCGCCAGCAGCTACGACCTATCTGGAAACACCATATATTTT. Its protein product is CASSYDLSGNTIYF.

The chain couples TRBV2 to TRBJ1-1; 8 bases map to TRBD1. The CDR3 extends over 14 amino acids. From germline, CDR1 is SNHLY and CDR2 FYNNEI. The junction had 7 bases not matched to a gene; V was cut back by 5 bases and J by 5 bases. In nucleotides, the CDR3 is TGTGCCAGCAGTATGGACAGGGTAGGGACTGAAGCTTTCTTT. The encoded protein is CASSMDRVGTEAFF.

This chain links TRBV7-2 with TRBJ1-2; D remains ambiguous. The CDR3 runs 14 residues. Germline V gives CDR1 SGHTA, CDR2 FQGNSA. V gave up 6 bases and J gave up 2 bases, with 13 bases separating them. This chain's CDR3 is CASRSGGGNYGYTF. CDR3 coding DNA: TGTGCCAGCAGGTCAGGAGGAGGGAACTATGGCTACACCTTC.

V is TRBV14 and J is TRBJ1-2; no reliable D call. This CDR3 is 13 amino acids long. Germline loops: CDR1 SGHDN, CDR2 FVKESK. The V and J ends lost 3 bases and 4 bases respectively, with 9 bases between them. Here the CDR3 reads CASSHGGVYGYTF. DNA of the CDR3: TGTGCCAGCAGCCACGGTGGGGTCTATGGCTACACCTTC.

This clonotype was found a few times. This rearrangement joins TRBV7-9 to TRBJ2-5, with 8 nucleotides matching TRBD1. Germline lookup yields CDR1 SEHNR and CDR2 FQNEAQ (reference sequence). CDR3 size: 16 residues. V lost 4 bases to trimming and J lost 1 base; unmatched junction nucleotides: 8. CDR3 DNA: TGTGCCAGCAGCTCTCCCCGGACAGGGCCCCAAGAGACCCAGTACTTC. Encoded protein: CASSSPRTGPQETQYF.

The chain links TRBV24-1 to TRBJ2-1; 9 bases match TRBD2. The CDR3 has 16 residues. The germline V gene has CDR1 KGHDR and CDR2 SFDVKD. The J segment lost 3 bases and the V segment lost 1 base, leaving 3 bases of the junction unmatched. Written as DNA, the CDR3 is TGTGCCACCAGTGATTTTAGCGGGAGCGGCTACAATGAGCAGTTCTTC. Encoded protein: CATSDFSGSGYNEQFF.

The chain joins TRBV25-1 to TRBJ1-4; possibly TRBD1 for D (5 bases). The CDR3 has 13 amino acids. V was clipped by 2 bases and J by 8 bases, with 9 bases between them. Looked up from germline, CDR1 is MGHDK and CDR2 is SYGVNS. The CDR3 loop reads CASSEGGDEKLFF. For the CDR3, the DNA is TGTGCCAGCAGTGAAGGGGGGGACGAAAAACTGTTTTTT.

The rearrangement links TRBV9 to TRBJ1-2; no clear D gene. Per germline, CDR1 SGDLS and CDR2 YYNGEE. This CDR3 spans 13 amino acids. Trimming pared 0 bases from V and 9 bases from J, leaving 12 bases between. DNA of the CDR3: TGTGCCAGCAGCGTAGGAGCGGAATCGCGCTACACCTTC. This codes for CASSVGAESRYTF.

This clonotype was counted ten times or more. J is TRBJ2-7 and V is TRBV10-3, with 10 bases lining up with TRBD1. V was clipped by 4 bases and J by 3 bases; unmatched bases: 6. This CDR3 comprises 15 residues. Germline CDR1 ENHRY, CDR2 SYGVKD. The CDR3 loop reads CAISGGQGVNYEQYF. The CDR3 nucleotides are TGTGCCATCAGTGGTGGACAGGGGGTCAACTACGAGCAGTACTTC.

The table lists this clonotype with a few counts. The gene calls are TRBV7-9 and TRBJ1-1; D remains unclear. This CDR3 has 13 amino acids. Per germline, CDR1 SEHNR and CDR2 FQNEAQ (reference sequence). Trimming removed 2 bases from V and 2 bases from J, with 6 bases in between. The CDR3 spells CASSLIGNTEAFF. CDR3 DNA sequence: TGTGCCAGCAGCTTAATAGGTAACACTGAAGCTTTCTTT.

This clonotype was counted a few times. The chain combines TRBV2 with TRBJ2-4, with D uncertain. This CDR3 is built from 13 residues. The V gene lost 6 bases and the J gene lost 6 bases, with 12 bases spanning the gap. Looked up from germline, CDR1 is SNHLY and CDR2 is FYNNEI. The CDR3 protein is CASRGNPTNIQYF. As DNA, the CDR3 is TGTGCCAGCAGGGGAAACCCCACAAACATTCAGTACTTC.

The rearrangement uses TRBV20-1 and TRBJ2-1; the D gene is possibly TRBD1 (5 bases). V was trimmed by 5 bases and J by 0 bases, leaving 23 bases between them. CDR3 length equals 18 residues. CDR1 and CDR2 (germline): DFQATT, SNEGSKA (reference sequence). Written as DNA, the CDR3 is TGCAGTGCTCTCCGCCTAGTGGGGCCCCGTAACTCCTACAATGAGCAGTTCTTC. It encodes CSALRLVGPRNSYNEQFF.

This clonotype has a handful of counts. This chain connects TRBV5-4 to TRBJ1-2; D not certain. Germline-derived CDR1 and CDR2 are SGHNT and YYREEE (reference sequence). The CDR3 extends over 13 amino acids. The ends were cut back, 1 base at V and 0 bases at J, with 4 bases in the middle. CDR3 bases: TGTGCCAGCAGCTTGCAGTCTAACTATGGCTACACCTTC. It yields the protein CASSLQSNYGYTF.